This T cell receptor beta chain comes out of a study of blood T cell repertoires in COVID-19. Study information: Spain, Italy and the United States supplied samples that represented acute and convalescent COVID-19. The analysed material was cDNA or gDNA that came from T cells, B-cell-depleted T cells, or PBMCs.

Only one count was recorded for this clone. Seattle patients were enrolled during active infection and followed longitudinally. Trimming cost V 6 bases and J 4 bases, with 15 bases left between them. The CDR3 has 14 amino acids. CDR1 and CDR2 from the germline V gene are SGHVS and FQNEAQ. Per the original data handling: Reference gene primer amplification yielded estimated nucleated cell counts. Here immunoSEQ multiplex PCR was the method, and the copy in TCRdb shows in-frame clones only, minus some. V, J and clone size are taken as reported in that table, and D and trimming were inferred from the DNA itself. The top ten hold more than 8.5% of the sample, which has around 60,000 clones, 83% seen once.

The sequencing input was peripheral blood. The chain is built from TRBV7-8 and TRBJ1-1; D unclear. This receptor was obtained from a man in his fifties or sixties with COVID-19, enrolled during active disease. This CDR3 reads CASSLGRASTEAFF. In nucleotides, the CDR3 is TGTGCCAGCAGTCTCGGGAGGGCCAGCACTGAAGCTTTCTTT.